The text below deals with one T cell receptor beta chain. The antigen is unknown. The sample originates from a study of OX40 agonist ivuxolimab in advanced cancers. At the level of the study: Patient treatment consisted of intravenous ivuxolimab administration every 2 weeks at 0.01 to 10 mg/kg. Two cutaneous melanoma patients and one hepatocellular carcinoma patient, three in all, had partial responses.

The repertoire was sequenced with immunoSEQ multiplex PCR; TCRdb's copy has only in-frame clones and lacks some. The sample lists 12,000 to 15,000 clones, more than 80% occurring once. Sampling times: baseline, cycle 4 day 1, cycle 7 day 1. Study-level results: At 0.1 to 3.0 mg/kg and by week 6, CD4+ and CD8+ T cells in the blood had expanded clonally.

The clonotype was recovered from an adult with an advanced solid tumor such as melanoma, head and neck, liver or kidney cancer. The source was CD4+ or CD8+ T cells sorted from blood, collected in a trial of the OX40 agonist ivuxolimab.

This CDR3 is CASSVGEPRAQPQHF. CDR3 DNA sequence: TGTGCCAGTAGTGTCGGAGAACCCCGCGCCCAGCCCCAGCATTTT. This chain links TRBV19 with TRBJ1-5; D is unclear. The CDR3 has 15 residues. CDR1 is LNHDA and CDR2 is SQIVND in the germline V gene (reference sequence). V was pared by 5 bases and J by 7 bases, with 18 bases between.